These T cell receptor beta chains were read from a single sample in a study of shared clonotypes between healthy human individuals. The method was immunoSEQ multiplex PCR; TCRdb's version includes in-frame clones alone and lacks a portion of them. The repertoire consists of a few million clones, with roughly 92% occurring once and the leading ten covering roughly 0.15%. What was sequenced was naive CD4+ T cells sorted from blood. The source is a man aged 18 to 35 in good health. Each CDR3 is given with its conserved first and last residue. Each record gives: J gene, V gene, D gene, CDR3 DNA, CDR3 protein. D genes are given only for firm matches.

TRBJ2-5 | TRBV9 | TRBD2 | TGTGCCAGCAGCGTAGGGGAGCGGGGGATCCAAGAGACCCAGTACTTC | CASSVGERGIQETQYF
TRBJ2-1 | TRBV27 | TRBD2 | TGTGCCAGCAGTGTGTCTAGCGGGAGCTCCTACAATGAGCAGTTCTTC | CASSVSSGSSYNEQFF
TRBJ2-7 | TRBV7-8 | - | TGTGCCAGCAGCTCAAGAGTCCCTTACGAGCAGTACTTC | CASSSRVPYEQYF
TRBJ2-7 | TRBV7-3 | - | TGTGCCAGCAGCTTAATGCAGGGTTCCTACGAGCAGTACTTC | CASSLMQGSYEQYF
TRBJ2-5 | TRBV5-1 | - | TGCGCCAGCAGCTTGGGGGTGAGGGAGACCCAGTACTTC | CASSLGVRETQYF
TRBJ1-4 | TRBV30 | TRBD1 | TGTGGGACGGGACAGGGCAGTGAAAAACTGTTTTTT | CGTGQGSEKLFF
TRBJ2-1 | TRBV19 | - | TGTGCCAGTAGTGGAAGGCTAGTAGTGCACAATGAGCAGTTCTTC | CASSGRLVVHNEQFF
TRBJ2-2 | TRBV2 | - | TGTGCCAGCAGTGTTTTGGAGGGGGCTACCGGGGAGCTGTTTTTT | CASSVLEGATGELFF
TRBJ2-5 | TRBV5-1 | TRBD2 | TGCGCCAGCAGCTTGGTTCTAGCGGAGGGAGAGACCCAGTACTTC | CASSLVLAEGETQYF
TRBJ2-2 | TRBV6-5 | - | TGTGCCAGCAGACCGGGTCACGCGAACACCGGGGAGCTGTTTTTT | CASRPGHANTGELFF
TRBJ2-3 | TRBV2 | TRBD2 | TGTGCCAGCAGTGTTAGGCTAGCGGGGCCAGATACGCAGTATTTT | CASSVRLAGPDTQYF
TRBJ2-1 | TRBV2 | - | TGTGCCAGCACCTTGGGGCGACTTTCTGGAGACAACCACTACAATGAGCAGTTCTTC | CASTLGRLSGDNHYNEQFF